A selection of T cell receptor beta chains follows, all from one sample in a study of blood T cell repertoires in COVID-19. Method: immunoSEQ multiplex PCR; TCRdb's copy keeps in-frame clones and lacks some. The sample lists approximately 270,000 clones; 80% to 90% were seen once. What was sequenced was peripheral blood. The receptor set was obtained from a man older than 75 with acute or convalescent COVID-19. Each CDR3 is given with its conserved first and last residue. A D gene is named only where the DNA matches it firmly. Only some rows state a clone size, as once, few, many or a class for expanded clones.

V	size	D	J	CDR3	DNA
TRBV7-9	.	.	TRBJ2-7	CASSLGGGRVAYEQYF	TGTGCCAGCAGCTTAGGGGGGGGCAGGGTGGCCTACGAGCAGTACTTC
TRBV5-1	.	TRBD1	TRBJ1-5	CASSLGGQGGQPQHF	TGCGCCAGCAGCTTGGGGGGACAGGGCGGGCAGCCCCAGCATTTT
TRBV6-5	.	TRBD2	TRBJ2-7	CASSPGTSGSYEQYF	TGTGCCAGCAGTCCCGGGACTAGCGGGAGTTACGAGCAGTACTTC
TRBV5-1	.	.	TRBJ1-3	CASSLAYTAFQDTIYF	TGCGCCAGCAGCTTGGCCTATACAGCTTTCCAGGACACCATATATTTT
TRBV6-5	.	TRBD1	TRBJ2-5	CASSSTGEDQETQYF	TGTGCCAGCAGCTCGACAGGGGAGGACCAAGAGACCCAGTACTTC
TRBV9	.	TRBD2	TRBJ2-5	CASSSNSGGAQETQYF	TGTGCCAGCAGCTCCAATAGCGGGGGGGCCCAAGAGACCCAGTACTTC
TRBV28	.	.	TRBJ1-4	CASSLDRGSGEKLFF	TGTGCCAGCAGTTTGGATAGGGGCTCGGGTGAAAAACTGTTTTTT
TRBV24-1	.	TRBD2	TRBJ2-3	CATSEGLAGGYTQYF	TGTGCCACCAGCGAGGGACTAGCGGGAGGGTATACGCAGTATTTT
TRBV28	.	.	TRBJ2-3	CASSLPSSTDTQYF	TGTGCCAGCAGTTTACCCTCGAGCACAGATACGCAGTATTTT
TRBV5-4	.	.	TRBJ1-2	CASSSNTGNTF	TGTGCCAGCAGCTCCAACACGGGTAACACCTTC
TRBV16	.	TRBD1	TRBJ1-1	CASSQRQGANTEAFF	TGTGCCAGCAGCCAGCGACAGGGGGCGAACACTGAAGCTTTCTTT
TRBV6-5	.	.	TRBJ1-5	CASSRTRGRDQPQHF	TGTGCCAGCAGTCGGACAAGGGGTAGGGATCAGCCCCAGCATTTT
TRBV7-9	few	TRBD2	TRBJ2-7	CASSLGRNAYEQYF	TGTGCCAGCAGCCTCGGGAGGAATGCCTACGAGCAGTACTTC
TRBV28	.	.	TRBJ2-4	CASSPWGQGIAKNIQYF	TGTGCCAGCAGTCCATGGGGGCAGGGAATCGCCAAAAACATTCAGTACTTC
TRBV19	.	.	TRBJ2-6	CASSVSRASGANVLTF	TGTGCCAGTAGTGTCAGCAGGGCCTCTGGGGCCAACGTCCTGACTTTC
TRBV5-6	.	TRBD2	TRBJ2-1	CASSVTSGQFNRVYNEQFF	TGTGCCAGCAGTGTGACTAGCGGGCAATTCAATCGTGTCTACAATGAGCAGTTCTTC
TRBV18	.	TRBD1	TRBJ1-3	CASSPQNRGGNTIYF	TGTGCCAGCTCACCACAAAACAGGGGCGGAAACACCATATATTTT
TRBV5-1	few	TRBD2	TRBJ2-1	CASSILLAGMSGEQFF	TGCGCCAGCAGCATACTACTAGCGGGAATGAGTGGTGAGCAGTTCTTC
TRBV9	.	TRBD1	TRBJ2-3	CASSARTGGTDTQYF	TGTGCCAGCAGCGCAAGGACAGGGGGCACAGATACGCAGTATTTT
TRBV18	.	.	TRBJ2-4	CASSPPREAVLAKNIQYF	TGTGCCAGCTCACCGCCCCGCGAGGCGGTTCTAGCCAAAAACATTCAGTACTTC